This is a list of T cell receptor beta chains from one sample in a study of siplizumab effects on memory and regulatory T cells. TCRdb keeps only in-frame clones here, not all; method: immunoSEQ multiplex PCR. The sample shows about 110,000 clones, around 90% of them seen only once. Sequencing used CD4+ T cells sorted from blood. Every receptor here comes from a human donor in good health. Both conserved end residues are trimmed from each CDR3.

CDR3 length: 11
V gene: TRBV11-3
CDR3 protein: ASSSPGGTEAF

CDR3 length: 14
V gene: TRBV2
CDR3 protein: ASSHGLAVFTDTQY

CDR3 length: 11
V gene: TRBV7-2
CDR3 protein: ASSFGANTEAF

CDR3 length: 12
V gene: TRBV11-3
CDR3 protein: ASSLGGGPDTQY

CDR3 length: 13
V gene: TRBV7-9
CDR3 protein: ASSLKGTRQETQY

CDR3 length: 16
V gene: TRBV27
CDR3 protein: ASSIFGVRSSGANVLT

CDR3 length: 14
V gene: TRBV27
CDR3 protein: ASSPLGRADTGELF

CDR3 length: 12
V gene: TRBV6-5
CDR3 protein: ASKVGQGKETQY

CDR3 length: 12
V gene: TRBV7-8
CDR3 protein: ASSLVATAVEQF

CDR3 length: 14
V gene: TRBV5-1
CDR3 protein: ASTLNEGGSTGELF

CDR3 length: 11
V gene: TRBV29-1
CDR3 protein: SVLGQGWHEQY

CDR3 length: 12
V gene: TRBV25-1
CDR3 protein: ASSLREPYNEQF

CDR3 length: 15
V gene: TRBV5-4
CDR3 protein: ASSLERTSGSTDTQY

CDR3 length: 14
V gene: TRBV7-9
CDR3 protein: ASSLGGRGIHQPQH

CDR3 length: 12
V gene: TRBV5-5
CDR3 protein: ASSLEWQLETQY

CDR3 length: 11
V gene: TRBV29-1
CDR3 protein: SVGTGFSYEQY

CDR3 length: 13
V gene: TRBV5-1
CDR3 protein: ASSLGMDGNSPLH

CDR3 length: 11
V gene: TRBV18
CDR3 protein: ASSPGGGDTQY

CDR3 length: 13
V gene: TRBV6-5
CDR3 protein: ASSPQGAENEKLF

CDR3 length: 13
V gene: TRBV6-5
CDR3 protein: ASSYSRTGDTEAF

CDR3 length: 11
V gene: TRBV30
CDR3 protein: AWSNIRSYEQY

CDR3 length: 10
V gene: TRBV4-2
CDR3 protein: ASSLVGTEAF

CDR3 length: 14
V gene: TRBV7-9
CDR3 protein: ASSFSRGGGTGELF

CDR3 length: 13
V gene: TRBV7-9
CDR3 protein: ASSANQGVFYGYT

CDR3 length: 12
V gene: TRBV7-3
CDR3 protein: ASSTGQDQETQY

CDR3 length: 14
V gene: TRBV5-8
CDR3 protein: ASSLGGPGPNSPLH

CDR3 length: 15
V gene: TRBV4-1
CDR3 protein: ASSQELQGNRNSPLH

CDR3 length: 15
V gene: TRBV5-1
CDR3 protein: ASSFFPRDRGSYEQY

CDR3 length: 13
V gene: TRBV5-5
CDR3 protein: ASLGSSGVGETQY

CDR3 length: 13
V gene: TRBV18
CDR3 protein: ASSLDSATGNTIY

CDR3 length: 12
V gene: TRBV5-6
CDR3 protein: ASSLGQDNSPLH

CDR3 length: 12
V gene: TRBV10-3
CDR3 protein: AISLEGSGTEAF

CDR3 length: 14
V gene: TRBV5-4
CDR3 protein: ASSSGVGSGTETQY

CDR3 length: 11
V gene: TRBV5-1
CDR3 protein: ASSLALDEKLF

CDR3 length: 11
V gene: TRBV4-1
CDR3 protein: ASSQAPPETQY

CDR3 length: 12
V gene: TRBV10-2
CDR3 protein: ASSEWGQGNGYT

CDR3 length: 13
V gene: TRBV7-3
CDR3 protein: ASSLNPDSYNEQF

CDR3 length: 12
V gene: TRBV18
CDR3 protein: ASSRGRGGTEAF